The text below deals with one TCR beta chain. Antigen specificity is unknown. This entry belongs to a study of T cells in Graves' hyperthyroidism and ophthalmopathy. Out of roughly 9.1 ml of fresh peripheral blood came the PBMCs. The CDR3 is made up of 12 amino acids. From germline, CDR1 is SGHRS and CDR2 YFSETQ. V was pared by 3 bases and J by 6 bases, with 3 bases of the junction left unmatched. Amplification targeted TCR beta CDR3 regions from RNA transcripts. A first-round RT-PCR of the TCR CDR3 used the HTBI primer set. TCRdb fed the multiplex PCR reads into MiXCR, producing one record per CDR3 protein. The repertoire holds some 380,000 distinct CDR3 sequences, with roughly 12% as singletons. General study results and limits: The model forecast ophthalmopathy, anticipating it by a median about six months before onset. In blood, most of the thyroid clonotypes expanded above 0.001 were also present.

The sequence was collected from a man aged 30 to 39 with Graves' hyperthyroidism that later progressed to Graves' ophthalmopathy. This sequence joins TRBV5-1 and TRBJ2-7, with 7 bases matching TRBD1. The sequenced sample was blood. The CDR3 DNA sequence: TGCGCCAGCAGCTACAACAGGGGCGAGCAGTACTTC. Translated, it gives CASSYNRGEQYF.